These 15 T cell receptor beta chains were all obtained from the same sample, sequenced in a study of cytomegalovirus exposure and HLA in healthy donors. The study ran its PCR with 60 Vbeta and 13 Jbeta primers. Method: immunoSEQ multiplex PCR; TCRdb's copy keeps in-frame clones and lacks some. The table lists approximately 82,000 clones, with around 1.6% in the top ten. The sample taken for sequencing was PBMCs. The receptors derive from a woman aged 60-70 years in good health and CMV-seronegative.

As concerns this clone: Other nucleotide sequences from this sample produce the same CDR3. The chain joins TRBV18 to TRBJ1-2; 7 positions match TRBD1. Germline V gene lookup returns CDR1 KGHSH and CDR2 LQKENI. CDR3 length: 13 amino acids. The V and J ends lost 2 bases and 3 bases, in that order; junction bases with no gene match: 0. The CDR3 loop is CASSPGTDYGYTF. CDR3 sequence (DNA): TGTGCCAGCTCACCAGGGACAGACTATGGCTACACCTTC.

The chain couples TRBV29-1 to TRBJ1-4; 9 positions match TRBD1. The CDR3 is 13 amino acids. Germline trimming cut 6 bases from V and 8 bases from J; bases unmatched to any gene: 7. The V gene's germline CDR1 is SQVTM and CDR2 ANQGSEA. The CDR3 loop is CSVGTGTGEKLFF. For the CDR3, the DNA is TGCAGCGTCGGGACAGGGACCGGGGAAAAACTGTTTTTT. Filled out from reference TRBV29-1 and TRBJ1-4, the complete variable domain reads SAVISQKPSRDICQRGTSLTIQCQVDSQVTMMFWYRQQPGQSLTLIATANQGSEATYESGFVIDKFPISRPNLTFSTLTVSNMSPEDSSIYLCSVGTGTGEKLFFGSGTQLSVL.

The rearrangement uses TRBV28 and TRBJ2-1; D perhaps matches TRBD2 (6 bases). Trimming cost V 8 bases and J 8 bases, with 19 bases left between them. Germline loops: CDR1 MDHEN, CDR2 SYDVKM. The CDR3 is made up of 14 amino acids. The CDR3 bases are TGTGCCAGCTCCCCCCGGGGGAGCTATTATGAGCAGTTCTTC. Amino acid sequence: CASSPRGSYYEQFF.

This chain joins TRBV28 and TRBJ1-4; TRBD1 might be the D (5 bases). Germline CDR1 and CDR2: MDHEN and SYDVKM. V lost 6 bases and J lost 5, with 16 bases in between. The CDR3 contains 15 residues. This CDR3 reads CASSQSGSVNEKLFF. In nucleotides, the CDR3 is TGTGCCAGCAGCCAGTCAGGGTCCGTAAATGAAAAACTGTTTTTT.

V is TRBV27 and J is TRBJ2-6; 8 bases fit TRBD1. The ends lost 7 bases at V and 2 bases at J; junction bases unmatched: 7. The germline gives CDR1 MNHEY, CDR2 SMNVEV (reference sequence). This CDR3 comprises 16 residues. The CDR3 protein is CASTLGQGAGANVLTF. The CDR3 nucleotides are TGTGCCAGCACCCTCGGACAGGGTGCTGGGGCCAACGTCCTGACTTTC.

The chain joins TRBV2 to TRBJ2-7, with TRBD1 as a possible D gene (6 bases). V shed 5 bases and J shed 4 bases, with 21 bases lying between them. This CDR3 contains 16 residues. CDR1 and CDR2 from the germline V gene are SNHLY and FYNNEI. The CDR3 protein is CASSKERTEASYEQYF. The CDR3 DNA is TGTGCCAGCAGTAAAGAACGGACAGAGGCTTCTTACGAGCAGTACTTC.

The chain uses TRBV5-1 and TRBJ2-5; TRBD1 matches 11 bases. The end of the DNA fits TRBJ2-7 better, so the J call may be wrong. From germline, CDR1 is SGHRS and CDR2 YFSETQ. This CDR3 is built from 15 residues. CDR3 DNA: TGCGCCAGCAGCGGAGGAGGGACAGGGGGTTACGAGCAGTACTTC. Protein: CASSGGGTGGYEQYF.

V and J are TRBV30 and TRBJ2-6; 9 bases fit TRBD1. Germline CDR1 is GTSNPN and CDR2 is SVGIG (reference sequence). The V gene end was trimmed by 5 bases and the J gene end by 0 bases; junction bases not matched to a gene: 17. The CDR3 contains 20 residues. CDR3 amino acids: CAWSPGTGIYPGSGANVLTF. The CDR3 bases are TGTGCCTGGTCCCCCGGGACAGGGATCTATCCGGGCTCTGGGGCCAACGTCCTGACTTTC.

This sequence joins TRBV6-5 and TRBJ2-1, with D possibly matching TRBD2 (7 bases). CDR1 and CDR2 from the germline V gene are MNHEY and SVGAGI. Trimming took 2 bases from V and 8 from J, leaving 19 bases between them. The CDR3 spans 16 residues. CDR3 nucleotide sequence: TGTGCCAGCAGTTACGGGGGGGGCCGGCGCAATTATGAGCAGTTCTTC. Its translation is CASSYGGGRRNYEQFF.

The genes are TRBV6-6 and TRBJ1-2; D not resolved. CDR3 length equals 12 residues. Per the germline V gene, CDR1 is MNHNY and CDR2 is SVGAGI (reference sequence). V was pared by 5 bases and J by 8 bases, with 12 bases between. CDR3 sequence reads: CASSTAQAGYTF. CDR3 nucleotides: TGTGCCAGCAGTACAGCACAAGCCGGCTACACCTTC.

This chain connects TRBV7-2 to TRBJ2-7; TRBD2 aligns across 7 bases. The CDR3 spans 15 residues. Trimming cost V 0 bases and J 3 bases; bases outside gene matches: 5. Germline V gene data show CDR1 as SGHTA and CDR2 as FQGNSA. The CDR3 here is CASSLAAGELYEQYF. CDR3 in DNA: TGTGCCAGCAGCTTAGCTGCGGGAGAGCTCTACGAGCAGTACTTC. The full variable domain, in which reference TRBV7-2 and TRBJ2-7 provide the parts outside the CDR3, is GAGVSQSPSNKVTEKGKDVELRCDPISGHTALYWYRQSLGQGLEFLIYFQGNSAPDKSGLPSDRFSAERTGGSVSTLTIQRTQQEDSAVYLCASSLAAGELYEQYFGPGTRLTVT.

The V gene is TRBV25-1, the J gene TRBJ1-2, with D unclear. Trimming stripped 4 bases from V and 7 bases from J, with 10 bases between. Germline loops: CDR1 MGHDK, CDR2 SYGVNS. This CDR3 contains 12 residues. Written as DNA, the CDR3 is TGTGCCAGCAGTGTCGGGGAGACTGGCTACACCTTC. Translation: CASSVGETGYTF.

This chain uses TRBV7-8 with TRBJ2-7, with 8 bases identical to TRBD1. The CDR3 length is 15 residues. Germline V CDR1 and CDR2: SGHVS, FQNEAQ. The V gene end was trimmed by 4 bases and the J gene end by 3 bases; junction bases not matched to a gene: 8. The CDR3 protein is CASSYGQGLNYEQYF. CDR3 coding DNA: TGTGCCAGCAGCTACGGACAGGGCCTTAACTACGAGCAGTACTTC.

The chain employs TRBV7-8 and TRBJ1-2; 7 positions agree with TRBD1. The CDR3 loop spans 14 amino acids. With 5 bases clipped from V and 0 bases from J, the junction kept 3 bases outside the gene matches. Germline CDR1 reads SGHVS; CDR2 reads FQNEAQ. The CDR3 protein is CASSPGQANYGYTF. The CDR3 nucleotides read TGTGCCAGCAGCCCAGGACAGGCTAACTATGGCTACACCTTC.

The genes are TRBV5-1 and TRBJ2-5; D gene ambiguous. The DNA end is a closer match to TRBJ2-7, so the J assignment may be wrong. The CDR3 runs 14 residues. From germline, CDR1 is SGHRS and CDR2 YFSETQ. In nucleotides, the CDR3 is TGCGCCAGCAGCTTGGTAGAGAGCTCCTACGAGCAGTACTTC. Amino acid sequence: CASSLVESSYEQYF.